Listed below are T cell receptor beta chains from one sample, sequenced in a study of blood T cell repertoires in COVID-19. Produced via immunoSEQ multiplex PCR; TCRdb's table is partial and in-frame only. Of 470,000 or so clones in the sample, 87% were seen once. Sequenced: PBMCs or T cells enriched from blood (not recorded which). The origin of the receptors is a woman between 18 and 29 years old with acute COVID-19. Each CDR3 is given with its conserved first and last residue. The D gene is left open where the match is weak. The listing skips clone size in some rows; elsewhere it reads once, few, many or a size class.

clone size,V gene,D gene,J gene,CDR3 DNA,CDR3 protein
.,TRBV7-8,.,TRBJ1-2,TGTGCCAGCAGCTTAACAGCCAACTATGGCTACACCTTC,CASSLTANYGYTF
.,TRBV5-1,.,TRBJ1-4,TGCGCCAGCAGCTCGGGTGGTGAAAAACTGTTTTTT,CASSSGGEKLFF
.,TRBV29-1,.,TRBJ1-2,TGCAGCGTTGAAGTGCGGGATGGCTACACCTTC,CSVEVRDGYTF
.,TRBV18,.,TRBJ1-5,TGTGCCAGCTCACGCGGACACTCAAATAGCAATCAGCCCCAGCATTTT,CASSRGHSNSNQPQHF
.,TRBV4-3,.,TRBJ1-4,TGCGCCAGCAGCCAAGATTTCAGGGTGGGGGAAAAACTGTTTTTT,CASSQDFRVGEKLFF
.,TRBV27,.,TRBJ1-2,TGTGCCAGCCGAGGGGGGGGCCATGGCTACACCTTC,CASRGGGHGYTF
.,TRBV18,TRBD2,TRBJ2-3,TGTGCCAGCTCACCACGCCCTAGCGGGAACACAGATACGCAGTATTTT,CASSPRPSGNTDTQYF
.,TRBV28,.,TRBJ1-1,TGTGCCAGCAGCCAGACAGGTCGGAACACTGAAGCTTTCTTT,CASSQTGRNTEAFF
.,TRBV19,.,TRBJ2-7,TGTGCCAGTAGTACAGGGGTAGAGTACGAGCAGTACTTC,CASSTGVEYEQYF
once,TRBV10-2,.,TRBJ1-4,TGCGCCAGCAGCCGACAGAACCCAACTAATGAAAAACTGTTTTTT,CASSRQNPTNEKLFF
few,TRBV7-9,.,TRBJ1-5,TGTGCCAGCAGTTTTTTCCTAGGGGAGGGCAATCAGCCCCAGCATTTT,CASSFFLGEGNQPQHF
.,TRBV6-5,.,TRBJ2-7,TGTGCCAGCAGTAAGACAGCAAACGGCTTCGAGCAGTACTTC,CASSKTANGFEQYF
.,TRBV29-1,TRBD2,TRBJ2-1,TGCAGCGTTGAGACTAGCGGGAATGAGCAGTTCTTC,CSVETSGNEQFF
once,TRBV9,TRBD2,TRBJ2-3,TGTGCCAGCAGCTTCCCCGCGGGAGTTACAGATACGCAGTATTTT,CASSFPAGVTDTQYF
.,TRBV3-1/TRBV3-2,.,TRBJ2-5,TGTGCCAGCAGCCAACCAGACAGGCCCCAGTACTTC,CASSQPDRPQYF
.,TRBV30,.,TRBJ1-1,TGTGCCTGGAGTGTACCAGGGGCTGGGTTGGCTTTCTTT,CAWSVPGAGLAFF
.,TRBV6-4,TRBD1,TRBJ2-1,TGTGCCAGCAGTGTAGACAGGGGGGTACACAATGAGCAGTTCTTC,CASSVDRGVHNEQFF
.,TRBV6-5,.,TRBJ2-1,TGTGCCAGCAAGGCAGGGACACACAATGAGCAGTTCTTC,CASKAGTHNEQFF
.,TRBV9,.,TRBJ2-1,TGTGCCAGCGGCCGTTTACAGGGTGGCAATGAGCAGTTCTTC,CASGRLQGGNEQFF
.,TRBV9,TRBD2,TRBJ2-7,TGTGCCAGCAGCGGGACTAGCGGGAGAGACGAGCAGTACTTC,CASSGTSGRDEQYF
once,TRBV3-1/TRBV3-2,.,TRBJ1-1,TGTGCCAGCAGCCAAGATCGGCAGCGGAACACTGAAGCTTTCTTT,CASSQDRQRNTEAFF
.,TRBV7-2,TRBD1,TRBJ1-4,TGTGCCAGCAGCCAGGACAGGGTCGATGAAAAACTGTTTTTT,CASSQDRVDEKLFF
.,TRBV14,.,TRBJ2-3,TGTGCCAGCCGGGGGTCAGATACGCAGTATTTT,CASRGSDTQYF
.,TRBV19,TRBD1,TRBJ1-3,TGTGCCAGCAGACAGGGAGTCCAGGGCCTTCAGTCTGGAAACACCATATATTTT,CASRQGVQGLQSGNTIYF
.,TRBV18,.,TRBJ2-7,TGTGCCAGCTCACCGACCGGAGGGTATTACGAGCAGTACTTC,CASSPTGGYYEQYF
once,TRBV4-1,.,TRBJ1-1,TGCGCCAGCAGCCAAGAAGGTTCGCGGAGTAGAGACGTTTCGGACACTGAAGCTTTCTTT,CASSQEGSRSRDVSDTEAFF
.,TRBV6-1,.,TRBJ1-3,TGTGCCAGCAGTGAACGAGGTTACACCATATATTTT,CASSERGYTIYF
few,TRBV7-8,.,TRBJ1-5,TGTGCCAGCAGCCCACTACCAGACGGAAACAATCAGCCCCAGCATTTT,CASSPLPDGNNQPQHF
.,TRBV2,TRBD1,TRBJ2-1,TGTGCCAGCAGCCCACAGGGGATTGAGCAGTTCTTC,CASSPQGIEQFF
few,TRBV28,.,TRBJ2-1,TGTGCCAGCAGTTTATCCTCGTGGGCAGCTAACAATGAGCAGTTCTTC,CASSLSSWAANNEQFF
.,TRBV5-1,.,TRBJ2-2,TGCGCCAGCGAGTACACCGGGGAGCTGTTTTTT,CASEYTGELFF
.,TRBV15,.,TRBJ1-1,TGTGCCACCAGCAGAGAAGACAGAAACACTGAAGCTTTCTTT,CATSREDRNTEAFF
once,TRBV15,.,TRBJ2-7,TGTGCCACCAGCCAGGGGATCGACTACGAGCAGTACTTC,CATSQGIDYEQYF
.,TRBV30,.,TRBJ2-7,TGTGCCTGGAGGGTCCCGGGACCTGGGAGGGAGCAGTACTTC,CAWRVPGPGREQYF
few,TRBV6-5,.,TRBJ1-1,TGTGCCAGCAGTTACGGACAGAACACTGAAGCTTTCTTT,CASSYGQNTEAFF
.,TRBV6-5,TRBD1,TRBJ2-7,TGTGCCAGCAGCATTGGACAGGGGAGGTACGAGCAGTACTTC,CASSIGQGRYEQYF
.,TRBV28,.,TRBJ2-2,TGTGCCAGCAACCTTAGCGGACACCTTGCCGGGGAGCTGTTTTTT,CASNLSGHLAGELFF
once,TRBV3-1/TRBV3-2,TRBD1,TRBJ1-1,TGTGCCAGCAGCCAAGCAGGCAGGGGGAAGAACACTGAAGCTTTCTTT,CASSQAGRGKNTEAFF
.,TRBV7-2,.,TRBJ2-3,TGTGCCAGCAGCCGTTCCACAGATACGCAGTATTTT,CASSRSTDTQYF
.,TRBV6-2/TRBV6-3,.,TRBJ1-2,TGTGCCAGCAGTAACCGGGACACTTATGGCTACACCTTC,CASSNRDTYGYTF
few,TRBV3-1/TRBV3-2,.,TRBJ1-2,TGTGCCAGCAGCCAAGAGGGATTTTGGGGGGTTGGCTACACCTTC,CASSQEGFWGVGYTF
.,TRBV28,.,TRBJ1-1,TGTGCCAGCAGTTTATTAACCCGGGGGAAGAACACTGAAGCTTTCTTT,CASSLLTRGKNTEAFF
.,TRBV5-4,.,TRBJ1-2,TGTGCCAGCAGCTTGGCAGAAGATGGCTACACCTTC,CASSLAEDGYTF
.,TRBV20-1,TRBD1,TRBJ2-7,TGCAGTGCTAGTAAGGGGACAGGGGCCTACGAGCAGTACTTC,CSASKGTGAYEQYF
.,TRBV18,.,TRBJ1-2,TGTGCCAGCTCACCACTGCTTAGCAGGGAAGATGGCTACACCTTC,CASSPLLSREDGYTF